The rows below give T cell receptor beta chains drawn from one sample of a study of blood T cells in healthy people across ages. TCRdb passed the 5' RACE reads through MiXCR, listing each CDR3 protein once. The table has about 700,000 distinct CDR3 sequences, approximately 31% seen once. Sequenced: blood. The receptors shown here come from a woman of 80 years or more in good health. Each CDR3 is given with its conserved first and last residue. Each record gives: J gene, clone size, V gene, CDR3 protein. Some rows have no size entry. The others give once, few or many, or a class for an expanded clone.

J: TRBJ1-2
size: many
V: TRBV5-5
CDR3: CASSMGQDYGYTF

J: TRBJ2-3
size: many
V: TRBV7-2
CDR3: CASSSSGTSTDTQYF

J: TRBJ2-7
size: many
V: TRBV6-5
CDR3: CASSAGTGGRKQYF

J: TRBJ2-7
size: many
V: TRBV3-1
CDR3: CASSRNQGTSGAYEQYF

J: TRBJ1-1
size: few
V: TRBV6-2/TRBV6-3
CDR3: CASNPHRENTEAFF

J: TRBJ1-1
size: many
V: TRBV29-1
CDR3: CSLLTPGQTEAFF

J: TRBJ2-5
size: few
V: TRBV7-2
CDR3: CASGLLGGGDEQYF

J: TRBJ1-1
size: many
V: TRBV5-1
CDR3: CASSLTGEGSEAFF

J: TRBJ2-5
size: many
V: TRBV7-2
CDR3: CASSSTRDSLETQYF

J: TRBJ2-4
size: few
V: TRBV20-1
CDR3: CSGRVASYGQYF

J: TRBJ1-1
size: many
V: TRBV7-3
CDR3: CASSSTGNTEAFF

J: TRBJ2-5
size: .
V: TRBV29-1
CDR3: CSVEPTSGQTQYF

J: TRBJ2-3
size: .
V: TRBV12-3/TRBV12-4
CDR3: CASIPSGGSTDTEYF

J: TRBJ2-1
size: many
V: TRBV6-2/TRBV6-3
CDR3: CASTTSGGTWSYNEQFF

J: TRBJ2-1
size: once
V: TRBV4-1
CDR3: CASSQGGPYNEQFF

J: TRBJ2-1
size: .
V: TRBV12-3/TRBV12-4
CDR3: CASGQGGYEQFF

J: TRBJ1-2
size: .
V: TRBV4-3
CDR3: CASSQDPKTGYGYTF

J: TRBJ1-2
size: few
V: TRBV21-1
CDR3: CANNPPRRLKTGDVPNGYTF

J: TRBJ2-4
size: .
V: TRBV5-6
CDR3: CASSPGLAGGSHYF

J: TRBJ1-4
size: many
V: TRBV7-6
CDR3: CASSTGTGAGRATNEKLFF

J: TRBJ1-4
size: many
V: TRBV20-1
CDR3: CSAWDRVGEKLFF

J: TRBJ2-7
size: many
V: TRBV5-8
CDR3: CASSFLNSYEQYF

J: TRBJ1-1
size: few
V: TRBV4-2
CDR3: CASSFPGGRSTEAFF

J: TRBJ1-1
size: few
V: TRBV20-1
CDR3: CSAPRKNTEAFF

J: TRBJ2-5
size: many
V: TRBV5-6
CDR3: CASSPGTGRYQETQYF

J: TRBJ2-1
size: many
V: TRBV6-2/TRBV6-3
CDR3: CASGPTATLYEQFF

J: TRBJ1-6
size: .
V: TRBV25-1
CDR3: CARSDGYNSPLHF

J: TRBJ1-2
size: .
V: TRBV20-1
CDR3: CSARGKSENYGYTF

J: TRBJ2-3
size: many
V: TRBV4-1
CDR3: CASSQDRAGATSTDTQYF

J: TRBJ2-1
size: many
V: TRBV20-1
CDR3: CSARGTGTGYNEQFF

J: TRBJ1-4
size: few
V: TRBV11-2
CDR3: CASSPTGTENEKLFF

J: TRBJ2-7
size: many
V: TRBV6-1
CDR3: CASSLAEQYEQYF

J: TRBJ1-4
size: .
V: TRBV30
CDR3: CAWSARVAVGEKRFF

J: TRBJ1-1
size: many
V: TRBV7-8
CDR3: CASSFRSNTEAFF

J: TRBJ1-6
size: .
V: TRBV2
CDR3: CASKINYNSPLHF

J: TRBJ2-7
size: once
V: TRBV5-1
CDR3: CASSLVVAPYEQYF

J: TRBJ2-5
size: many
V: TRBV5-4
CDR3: CASSLGPSGAQETQYF

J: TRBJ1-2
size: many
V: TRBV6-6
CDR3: CASSRGGEGYTF

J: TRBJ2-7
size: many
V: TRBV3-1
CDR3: CASRSKGQQYF

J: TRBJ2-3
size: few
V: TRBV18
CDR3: CASSPVAGSTDTQYF

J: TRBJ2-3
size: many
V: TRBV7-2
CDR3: CASSLRTGGGLDTQYF

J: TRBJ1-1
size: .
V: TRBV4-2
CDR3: CASSQVQAGNTEAFF